What follows describes a single T cell receptor (beta chain). This CDR3 comprises 16 residues. Per germline, CDR1 MDHEN and CDR2 SYDVKM. V was cut by 4 bases and J by 0 bases, with 13 bases left in between. The data were obtained in a study of blood T cell repertoires in COVID-19. Authors' processing steps: The assay estimated nucleated cells by amplifying reference gene primers. Method: immunoSEQ multiplex PCR; TCRdb's copy keeps in-frame clones and lacks some. V, J and clone size derive from that table, while D and trimming were established from the DNA sequence. The sample lists roughly 360,000 clones; around 84% were seen once.

Specimen: peripheral blood. This TCR came from a human donor with acute or convalescent COVID-19. The donor label of this sample is uncertain. The chain links TRBV28 to TRBJ2-4; tentatively, D is TRBD2 (6 bases). The CDR3 here is CASSSRRGLAKNIQYF. The CDR3 DNA follows: TGTGCCAGCAGTTCAAGGCGGGGCTTAGCCAAAAACATTCAGTACTTC.